The following is a T cell receptor (beta chain) sequence with its context. Its antigen remains unknown. Germline V gene data show CDR1 as SGHRS and CDR2 as YFSETQ. This CDR3 contains 13 residues. Trimming removed 0 bases at V and 3 bases at J, with 7 bases between. The entry originates in a study of OX40 agonist ivuxolimab in advanced cancers. Across the study: Patients in dose escalation had liver, melanoma, kidney or head and neck cancers. Males comprised about 78% of the group, whose mean age was approximately 60 years (range 23 to 79).

Profiling relied on immunoSEQ multiplex PCR, and the TCRdb table lists in-frame clones only, not all of them. The table shows around 84,000 clones, with 80% to 95% occurring only once. General study results and limits: Clonal expansion was seen in CD4+ and CD8+ blood T cells by week 6 at 0.1 to 3.0 mg/kg.

The source of this sequence is an adult with an advanced solid tumor such as melanoma, head and neck, liver or kidney cancer. Specimen: CD4+ or CD8+ T cells sorted from blood, collected in a trial of the OX40 agonist ivuxolimab. The V call is TRBV5-1, the J call TRBJ2-7; D may be TRBD1 (5 bases). DNA for the CDR3: TGCGCCAGCAGCTTGGGACAGAACTACGAGCAGTACTTC. It encodes CASSLGQNYEQYF.